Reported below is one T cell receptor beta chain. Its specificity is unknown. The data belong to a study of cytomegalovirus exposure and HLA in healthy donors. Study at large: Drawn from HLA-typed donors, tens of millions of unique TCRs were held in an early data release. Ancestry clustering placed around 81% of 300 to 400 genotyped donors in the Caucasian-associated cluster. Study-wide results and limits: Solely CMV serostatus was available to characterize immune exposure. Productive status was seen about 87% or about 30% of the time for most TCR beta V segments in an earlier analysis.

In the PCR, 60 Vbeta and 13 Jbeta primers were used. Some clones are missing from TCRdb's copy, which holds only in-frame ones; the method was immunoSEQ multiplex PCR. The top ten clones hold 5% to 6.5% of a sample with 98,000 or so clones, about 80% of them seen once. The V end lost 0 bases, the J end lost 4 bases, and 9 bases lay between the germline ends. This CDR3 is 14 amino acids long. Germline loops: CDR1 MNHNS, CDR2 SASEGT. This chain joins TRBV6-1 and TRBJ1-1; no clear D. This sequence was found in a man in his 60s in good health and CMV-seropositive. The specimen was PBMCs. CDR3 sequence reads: CASSEADTGTEAFF. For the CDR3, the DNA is TGTGCCAGCAGTGAAGCGGATACGGGCACTGAAGCTTTCTTT.